These T cell receptor beta chains were read from a single sample in a study of blood T cell repertoires in COVID-19. Assay used: immunoSEQ multiplex PCR; TCRdb lists only in-frame clones, some missing. This sample yields 200,000 to 250,000 clones, of which less than 90% are seen a single time; around 2.7% belongs to the top ten. The source material was PBMCs or T cells enriched from blood (not recorded which). These receptor sequences come from a woman in her thirties who had recovered from COVID-19. The CDR3 runs from the conserved cysteine through the conserved F or W. The order of the fields is D gene, J gene, V gene, clone size, CDR3 DNA, CDR3 protein. A D gene is named only where the DNA matches it firmly. Clone size is given for some rows only: seen once, a few or many times, or a class if the clone is expanded.

- TRBJ2-7 TRBV5-5 - TGTGCCAGCAGCTTGATGACGGGGGTCGGCGAGCAGTACTTC CASSLMTGVGEQYF
TRBD1 TRBJ2-3 TRBV5-1 - TGCGCCAGCAGCTTGGATGGGACAGCTTCCACAGATACGCAGTATTTT CASSLDGTASTDTQYF
- TRBJ1-1 TRBV4-1 few TGCGCCAGCAGCCAACACCGGGGGGAGAACACTGAAGCTTTCTTT CASSQHRGENTEAFF
- TRBJ2-3 TRBV7-2 - TGTGCCAACCTAGCCACTAGCACAGATACGCAGTATTTT CANLATSTDTQYF
- TRBJ1-5 TRBV6-5 - TGTGCCAGCAGTAAACAGAATCAGCCCCAGCATTTT CASSKQNQPQHF
- TRBJ2-1 TRBV27 - TGTGCCAGCAGTTTAGGAGGGGCGGGGATTCGGCAGTTCTTC CASSLGGAGIRQFF
- TRBJ2-1 TRBV6-1 - TGTGCCAGCAGTGAAGCGTCCAGACTGAGGGACAATGAGCAGTTCTTC CASSEASRLRDNEQFF
- TRBJ2-6 TRBV9 once TGTGCCAGCAGCGTAGGACAGCGGGCCTCTGGGGCCAACGTCCTGACTTTC CASSVGQRASGANVLTF
- TRBJ1-4 TRBV6-5 - TGTGCCAGCAGGCTTACCAGGGGAGGGAATGAAAAACTGTTTTTT CASRLTRGGNEKLFF
- TRBJ1-5 TRBV10-3 - TGTGCCATCAGTGTTGAGGGCAGTCAGCCCCAGCATTTT CAISVEGSQPQHF
TRBD1 TRBJ1-2 TRBV5-1 - TGCGCCAGCAGGAACCGGACAGGGGGCTATTATGGCTACACCTTC CASRNRTGGYYGYTF
TRBD1 TRBJ1-2 TRBV2 - TGTGCCAGCGATATAACAGGGGGCCGTGGCTACACCTTC CASDITGGRGYTF
TRBD2 TRBJ2-3 TRBV4-1 - TGCGCCAGCAGCCATGCTCCGTTAACGGGACTAGCGGGGGGCGCAGATACGCAGTATTTT CASSHAPLTGLAGGADTQYF
- TRBJ2-5 TRBV12-3/TRBV12-4 - TGTGCCAGCAGTTCTAGCGCACAAGAGACCCAGTACTTC CASSSSAQETQYF
TRBD2 TRBJ2-5 TRBV7-8 - TGTGCCAGCAGCTCGAGACTAGCGGGGCGACAAGAGACCCAGTACTTC CASSSRLAGRQETQYF
- TRBJ1-5 TRBV3-1/TRBV3-2 - TGTGCCAGCAGCAAAGACAGGTATCAGCCCCAGCATTTT CASSKDRYQPQHF
- TRBJ1-1 TRBV6-1 few TGTGCCAGCAGTGAAAGTCTCCTGAGGGCAGGCTACACTGAAGCTTTCTTT CASSESLLRAGYTEAFF
- TRBJ1-6 TRBV18 - TGTGCCAGCTCACCAAATGGCGGCAGCGGGTCTAATTCACCCCTCCACTTT CASSPNGGSGSNSPLHF
- TRBJ2-1 TRBV27 once TGTGCCAGCAGGACAGGCGTAACCCTCCCTGAGCAGTTCTTC CASRTGVTLPEQFF
TRBD1 TRBJ2-7 TRBV6-1 - TGTGCCAGCGGTGACAGGGGGAGCTCCTACGAGCAGTACTTC CASGDRGSSYEQYF
TRBD2 TRBJ2-1 TRBV4-3 - TGCGCCAGCAGCCAGGTAGCGGGGGCCTACAATGAGCAGTTCTTC CASSQVAGAYNEQFF
TRBD1 TRBJ2-2 TRBV11-2 - TGTGCCAGCCTGCCAGGGGGCCTCCTTAGGGCCGGGGAGCTGTTTTTT CASLPGGLLRAGELFF
TRBD1 TRBJ1-2 TRBV6-5 - TGTGCCAGCAGTTCAAATCCCGGGACAGGGAGTGGCTACACCTTC CASSSNPGTGSGYTF
- TRBJ1-1 TRBV5-4 - TGTGCCAGCAGCTTGACGTGGCAGAACACTGAAGCTTTCTTT CASSLTWQNTEAFF
TRBD1 TRBJ1-1 TRBV7-2 - TGTGCCAGCAGCTTCACCGGGACAGGGGAAACTGAAGCTTTCTTT CASSFTGTGETEAFF
TRBD2 TRBJ2-1 TRBV7-2 - TGTGCCAGCAGCCCGACGGGGGGCTCCTACAATGAGCAGTTCTTC CASSPTGGSYNEQFF
TRBD2 TRBJ2-1 TRBV4-1 - TGCGCCAGCAGCCATATCGCGGGGGACCGGGATGAGCAGTTCTTC CASSHIAGDRDEQFF
- TRBJ2-6 TRBV5-1 - TGCGCCAGCAGCTCGGGTGGAAGTGGTGGGGCCAACGTCCTGACTTTC CASSSGGSGGANVLTF
- TRBJ1-6 TRBV6-5 - TGTGCCAGCAGCGGGAGCTCCTATAATTCACCCCTCCACTTT CASSGSSYNSPLHF
- TRBJ1-4 TRBV6-2/TRBV6-3 - TGTGCCAGCAGTCTGATAGAGGAAAAACTGTTTTTT CASSLIEEKLFF
- TRBJ1-4 TRBV18 - TGTGCCAGCTCACCGCAGTCAACTAATGAAAAACTGTTTTTT CASSPQSTNEKLFF
- TRBJ1-1 TRBV7-2 - TGTGCCAGCAGCTTAGTCCCAGGGAACACTGAAGCTTTCTTT CASSLVPGNTEAFF
TRBD2 TRBJ2-1 TRBV4-1 large TGCGCCAGCAGCCAAGATTTGCTAGCGGGGGGGCCCCGCTACAATGAGCAGTTCTTC CASSQDLLAGGPRYNEQFF
TRBD1 TRBJ1-2 TRBV6-5 - TGTGCCAGCAGTTCCCACACCAGGGGGACAGGGGAGGGCTACACCTTC CASSSHTRGTGEGYTF
- TRBJ1-5 TRBV5-5 - TGTGCCAGCAGCCCAGGGGCTCAAATTTTTTATAGCAATCAGCCCCAGCATTTT CASSPGAQIFYSNQPQHF
- TRBJ1-2 TRBV6-1 - TGTGCCAGCAGTGAAGAAGTAGGGGGTGGCTATGGCTACACCTTC CASSEEVGGGYGYTF
- TRBJ1-2 TRBV9 - TGTGCCAGCAGCGACAGTCCTAACTATGGCTACACCTTC CASSDSPNYGYTF
- TRBJ1-1 TRBV19 few TGTGCCAGTAGTATCCCAGGGATGAACACTGAAGCTTTCTTT CASSIPGMNTEAFF
TRBD2 TRBJ2-3 TRBV5-4 once TGTGCCAGCAGCGCCGCGGGGCGGGGGGGCACAGATACGCAGTATTTT CASSAAGRGGTDTQYF
- TRBJ1-5 TRBV11-2 - TGTGCCAGCAGCTTGTTAGTCGGTCAGCCCCAGCATTTT CASSLLVGQPQHF
- TRBJ1-3 TRBV19 - TGTGCCAGTAGTACTCGGACAGTATCTATCTCTGGAAACACCATATATTTT CASSTRTVSISGNTIYF
TRBD1 TRBJ2-1 TRBV4-3 - TGCGCCAGCAGCCAAGAGTCGACAGGGAGGCAGTTCTTC CASSQESTGRQFF
TRBD1 TRBJ2-1 TRBV7-9 - TGTGCCAGCAGCCAAAACGTAGCACGGGACAGGGTTTTGTTCTTC CASSQNVARDRVLFF
- TRBJ1-2 TRBV5-4 - TGTGCCAGCAGTTCGACAGACACTAACTATGGCTACACCTTC CASSSTDTNYGYTF
TRBD2 TRBJ2-1 TRBV7-3 - TGTGCCAGCAGCCCGACTAGCTTTAATGAGCAGTTCTTC CASSPTSFNEQFF
- TRBJ2-5 TRBV7-9 - TGTGCCAGCAGCCCAGAATCCGGGACACTCCAAGAGACCCAGTACTTC CASSPESGTLQETQYF